Shown below are 22 T cell receptor beta chains from a single sample sequenced in a study of blood T cell repertoires in COVID-19. Only in-frame clones appear in the TCRdb table, and some are missing; sequencing was by immunoSEQ multiplex PCR. The sample lists roughly 150,000 clones, around 88% seen once, with over 4.5% in the top ten. Specimen: peripheral blood. The receptors come from a human donor in a cohort sampled during active COVID-19.

The table lists this clone with a count of one. V and J are TRBV9 and TRBJ2-3; 13 bases map to TRBD2. This CDR3 contains 16 residues. V lost 3 bases to trimming and J lost 2 bases; unmatched junction nucleotides: 3. Germline CDR1 SGDLS, CDR2 YYNGEE. The CDR3 region has the DNA TGTGCCAGCAGCGCAGGACTAGCGGGGGCCACAGATACGCAGTATTTT. Encoded protein: CASSAGLAGATDTQYF.

In its sample, this clone was seen once. The CDR3 spells CASSGRLGPGDGANEKLFF. The CDR3 DNA is TGTGCCAGCAGCGGCCGTTTGGGGCCAGGGGATGGTGCTAATGAAAAACTGTTTTTT. The chain carries TRBV9 and TRBJ1-4; TRBD1 might be the D (6 bases). The germline V gene has CDR1 SGDLS and CDR2 YYNGEE. The CDR3 is 19 amino acids. Deletions cut 3 bases from V and 3 bases from J, with 24 bases between.

This clone was seen more than once but under ten times. J is TRBJ1-5 and V is TRBV2; 8 nucleotides agree with TRBD1. This CDR3 has 15 amino acids. Trimming removed 6 bases from V and 2 bases from J; junction bases left unmatched: 6. Germline V lookup: CDR1 SNHLY, CDR2 FYNNEI. The CDR3 nucleotides read TGTGCCAGCAGAATTAAGACAGGGGGCAATCAGCCCCAGCATTTT. Protein sequence: CASRIKTGGNQPQHF.

V usage is TRBV30 and J usage is TRBJ1-4, with no clear D. Trimming removed 2 bases from V and 6 bases from J, with 16 bases in between. Germline-derived CDR1 and CDR2 are GTSNPN and SVGIG (reference sequence). The CDR3 totals 15 residues. The CDR3 loop is CAWSIEEGWDEKLFF. The CDR3 DNA reads TGTGCCTGGAGTATTGAAGAGGGATGGGATGAAAAACTGTTTTTT.

The chain has TRBV28 and TRBJ2-7; 7 nucleotides match TRBD2. Germline CDR1 MDHEN, CDR2 SYDVKM. The CDR3 totals 12 residues. J lost 7 bases, V lost 3 bases, and 3 bases had no gene match. The CDR3, as DNA: TGTGCCAGCAGTTTCGAAGCGGGGGAGCAGTACTTC. Its protein product is CASSFEAGEQYF. Supplemented by reference TRBV28 and TRBJ2-7, the full variable domain reads DVKVTQSSRYLVKRTGEKVFLECVQDMDHENMFWYRQDPGLGLRLIYFSYDVKMKEKGDIPEGYSVSREKKERFSLILESASTNQTSMYLCASSFEAGEQYFGPGTRLTVT.

The rearrangement links TRBV11-3 to TRBJ2-1; possible D gene TRBD2, 6 bases. Germline CDR1 reads SGHNT; CDR2 reads YENEEA. The V gene lost 5 bases and the J gene lost 4 bases, with 12 bases spanning the gap. This CDR3 contains 14 residues. The CDR3, as DNA: TGTGCCAGCAGCACCGGGACTTCATACAATGAGCAGTTCTTC. Encoded protein: CASSTGTSYNEQFF.

The chain uses TRBV28 and TRBJ1-4; 9 positions agree with TRBD1. Germline V gene sequence: CDR1 MDHEN, CDR2 SYDVKM. The CDR3 runs 16 residues. V shed 5 bases, J shed 8 bases, and the junction held 12 bases outside the gene matches. For the CDR3, the DNA is TGTGCCAGCAGTCCCGGACAGGGGTTTAGGTGGGAAAAACTGTTTTTT. Its translation is CASSPGQGFRWEKLFF.

This clone was recorded only once. The chain carries TRBV30 and TRBJ1-2; 8 positions agree with TRBD1. The germline CDR1 and CDR2 sequences are GTSNPN and SVGIG (reference sequence). Trimming at V came to 0 bases and at J to 8 bases, leaving 11 bases not matched to a gene. This CDR3 has 15 residues. The CDR3 spells CAWSVNGWTGQGYTF. The DNA for the CDR3 is TGTGCCTGGAGTGTAAACGGCTGGACAGGGCAAGGCTACACCTTC.

Points on this clone: Other nucleotide sequences in the sample specify the same CDR3. The CDR3, as DNA: TGCGCCAGCAGCCTCCGACTAGCGGGGGCCACCGGGGAGCTGTTTTTT. Translation gives CASSLRLAGATGELFF. The J gene is TRBJ2-2, the V gene TRBV5-1, with 12 bases matching TRBD2. With 4 bases clipped from V and 4 bases from J, the junction kept 5 bases outside the gene matches. The CDR3 extends over 16 amino acids. Germline assignment: CDR1 SGHRS and CDR2 YFSETQ.

V and J are TRBV27 and TRBJ1-2; D is possibly TRBD1 (5 bases). V lost 6 bases and J lost 2, with 13 bases in between. CDR3 length equals 14 residues. Germline loops: CDR1 MNHEY, CDR2 SMNVEV (reference sequence). CDR3 residues: CASRTRGGNYGYTF. For the CDR3, the DNA is TGTGCCAGCAGGACCCGGGGGGGGAACTATGGCTACACCTTC.

J is TRBJ1-1 and V is TRBV19, with D tentatively TRBD1 (5 bases). In germline, CDR1 is LNHDA, CDR2 SQIVND (reference sequence). The V gene lost 6 bases and the J gene lost 1 base, with 21 bases spanning the gap. The length of the CDR3 is 17 residues. The CDR3, as DNA: TGTGCCAGTAGGCGGGGCAGGGAAAGTTCTCCGAACACTGAAGCTTTCTTT. Translating gives CASRRGRESSPNTEAFF.

The chain links TRBV6-6 to TRBJ2-3, with unresolved D. Looked up from germline, CDR1 is MNHNY and CDR2 is SVGAGI (reference sequence). The CDR3 runs to 12 residues. With 3 bases removed from V and 4 bases from J, the gap between germline ends came to 5 bases. In nucleotides, the CDR3 is TGTGCCAGCAGTTATACGGCAGATACGCAGTATTTT. Translated: CASSYTADTQYF.

CDR3 bases: TGCGCCAGCAGCTTGGTGGCTAGAGACTACAATGAGCAGTTCTTC. It codes for CASSLVARDYNEQFF. The rearrangement uses TRBV5-1 and TRBJ2-1; D remains ambiguous. The ends were cut back, 0 bases at V and 3 bases at J, with 10 bases in the middle. The CDR3 consists of 15 residues. Per the germline V gene, CDR1 is SGHRS and CDR2 is YFSETQ. The variable domain in full, with the rest retrieved from reference TRBV5-1 and TRBJ2-1, is KAGVTQTPRYLIKTRGQQVTLSCSPISGHRSVSWYQQTPGQGLQFLFEYFSETQRNKGNFPGRFSGRQFSNSRSEMNVSTLELGDSALYLCASSLVARDYNEQFFGPGTRLTVL.

This rearrangement joins TRBV5-4 to TRBJ2-7; TRBD2 agrees at 14 bases. The CDR3 contains 16 residues. V gave up 4 bases and J gave up 0 bases; unmatched junction bases: 3. CDR1 SGHNT and CDR2 YYREEE come from the germline V gene (reference sequence). CDR3 sequence: CASSLGTSGGSYEQYF. Written as DNA, the CDR3 is TGTGCCAGCAGCCTCGGGACTAGCGGGGGCTCCTACGAGCAGTACTTC.

This clone appeared a single time. The chain is built from TRBV25-1 and TRBJ1-1, with a possible D match to TRBD1 (6 bases). In germline, CDR1 is MGHDK, CDR2 SYGVNS. The CDR3 length is 16 residues. Trimming shortened V by 1 base and J by 1 base, and 13 bases separated the two germline ends. The CDR3 reads CASSEWGRGTNTEAFF. The CDR3 DNA follows: TGTGCCAGCAGTGAATGGGGCAGGGGCACGAACACTGAAGCTTTCTTT.

This clone appeared a single time. This sequence joins TRBV7-9 and TRBJ1-1, with D possibly matching TRBD1 (5 bases). Germline lookup yields CDR1 SEHNR and CDR2 FQNEAQ (reference sequence). Trimming removed 4 bases from V and 3 bases from J, with 12 bases in between. The CDR3 length is 14 residues. CDR3 sequence reads: CASSYAGGDTEAFF. The CDR3, as DNA: TGTGCCAGCAGCTATGCGGGGGGGGACACTGAAGCTTTCTTT.

This clone was found once. V usage is TRBV10-3 and J usage is TRBJ1-6; 9 positions agree with TRBD1. The CDR3 is made up of 16 amino acids. CDR1 ENHRY and CDR2 SYGVKD come from the germline V gene. The V and J ends lost 0 bases and 4 bases, in that order; junction bases with no gene match: 1. DNA of the CDR3: TGTGCCATCAGTGAGTCAGGGACAGGGTATAATTCACCCCTCCACTTT. Encoded protein: CAISESGTGYNSPLHF.

This clone has only one observation. The chain links TRBV27 to TRBJ1-5, with 8 bases identical to TRBD1. V lost 4 bases to trimming and J lost 1 base; unmatched junction nucleotides: 9. The length of the CDR3 is 17 residues. Looked up from germline, CDR1 is MNHEY and CDR2 is SMNVEV (reference sequence). The CDR3 reads CASSSSDRARSNQPQHF. The CDR3 coding sequence is TGTGCCAGCAGTTCCTCGGACAGGGCTAGGAGCAATCAGCCCCAGCATTTT.

This clone was recorded only once. The chain joins TRBV11-2 to TRBJ1-6; 7 bases fit TRBD1. V lost 5 bases, J lost 11 bases, and 6 bases stayed unmatched. Germline assignment: CDR1 SGHAT and CDR2 FQNNGV. This CDR3 spans 13 amino acids. CDR3 amino acids: CASSRDREAPLHF. CDR3 sequence (DNA): TGTGCCAGCAGCAGAGACAGGGAAGCACCCCTCCACTTT.

The chain has TRBV28 and TRBJ2-2; 12 bases are shared with TRBD2. CDR1 MDHEN and CDR2 SYDVKM come from the germline V gene. This CDR3 comprises 16 residues. Unmatched junction bases numbered 8, after V lost 4 bases and J lost 8 bases. CDR3 amino acids: CASSSGLAGLSGELFF. In DNA form, the CDR3 reads TGTGCCAGCAGTTCCGGACTAGCGGGGTTATCGGGGGAGCTGTTTTTT.

This clone came up once. The V and J genes are TRBV10-1 and TRBJ2-1, with a possible D match to TRBD2 (7 bases). V was pared by 6 bases and J by 4 bases, with 22 bases between. The CDR3 extends over 17 amino acids. Germline loops: CDR1 WNHNN, CDR2 SYGVQD (reference sequence). CDR3 nucleotide sequence: TGCGCCAGCAGCCAAGGGGGGGGGCCAAAATTGTACAATGAGCAGTTCTTC. Protein sequence: CASSQGGGPKLYNEQFF.

The rearrangement joins TRBV7-6 to TRBJ2-1, with 12 bases aligning to TRBD2. V trimming: 1 base; J trimming: 3 bases; junction bases outside the gene matches: 13. The CDR3 runs to 20 residues. Germline V lookup: CDR1 SGHVS, CDR2 FNYEAQ. Written as DNA, the CDR3 is TGTGCCAGCAGCTTAGATCTAGCGGGGGGGCAACGAACAGTCTACAATGAGCAGTTCTTC. As protein: CASSLDLAGGQRTVYNEQFF.